This entry describes one T cell receptor (beta chain). Its specificity is not known. The repertoire was sequenced with immunoSEQ multiplex PCR; TCRdb's copy has only in-frame clones and lacks some. The sample has about 90,000 clones, over 85% seen once. This entry comes from a study of graft-versus-host responses after intestinal transplantation. As for the study in general: Each of the recipients got a multivisceral, liver-intestinal, or isolated intestinal transplant.

CDR3 length: 14 residues. V lost 2 bases, J lost 9 bases, and 14 bases lay in between. Germline CDR1 SEHNR, CDR2 FQNEAQ (reference sequence). General study points: Researchers found GvH clones in recipient marrow, and some showed up first in ileum or blood. Subjects displaying graft-donor T cell macrochimerism possessed elevated graft-versus-host to host-versus-graft clonal ratios inside allografts.

Sequences were derived from unstimulated CD8+ T cells sorted from spleen or lymph node cells, sampled before intestinal transplant. V and J are TRBV7-9 and TRBJ1-3; D might be TRBD1 (5 bases). The origin of this receptor is a human donor who received an intestinal transplant. Here the CDR3 reads CASSLSDISPTIYF. Here the CDR3 DNA reads TGTGCCAGCAGCTTATCGGACATTTCCCCCACCATATATTTT.